This T cell receptor (beta chain) was identified during a study of spatial heterogeneity in lung cancer. Time point: sample taken at primary tumor resection. Sequencing was performed on whole RNA extracted from tumor and nontumor lung tissue, or from frozen PBMC, and the material was left unsorted. One entry per CDR3 protein results from TCRdb running MiXCR on the 5' RACE reads. The table records approximately 92,000 distinct CDR3 sequences, approximately 12% of them present only once. The germline V gene encodes CDR1 SGHAT and CDR2 FQNNGV. V dropped 3 bases and J dropped 2 bases, with 6 bases sitting between them. The CDR3 contains 13 residues.

This chain connects TRBV11-2 to TRBJ2-3; D is unresolved. This specimen was PBMCs, taken at surgery. This sequence originates from a male donor with early-stage non-small cell lung cancer. The CDR3 coding sequence is TGTGCCAGCAGCTTTGTGATCACAGATACGCAGTATTTT. Translated, it gives CASSFVITDTQYF.